This TCR beta chain appears in the sequencing data of a study of shared clonotypes between healthy human individuals. V was pared by 3 bases and J by 7 bases, with 15 bases between. Germline CDR1 reads SNHLY; CDR2 reads FYNNEI. This CDR3 has 14 residues. From CD4+ cells came CD45RA+ naive and CD45RA-negative memory subsets. Repertoires were generated with immunoSEQ multiplex PCR, while TCRdb's copy carries only in-frame clones and drops some. In the table there are roughly 530,000 clones, almost 97% of which are singletons. V and J are TRBV2 and TRBJ2-5; D gene ambiguous. This receptor was identified in a woman aged 30 to 39 in good health. The sequenced sample was naive CD4+ T cells sorted from blood. The subset is: CD45RA+ positively selected. The CDR3 reads CASSEGQAKSTQYF. CDR3 sequence (DNA): TGTGCCAGCAGTGAGGGTCAGGCGAAATCGACCCAGTACTTC.